Below, 2 T cell receptor beta chains from the same sample are listed, as sequenced in a study of neurological immune-mediated disorders. TCRdb re-called the 5' RACE reads through MiXCR, storing one row per CDR3 protein. The table includes more than 45,000 distinct CDR3 sequences, more than 4% detected once. The material sequenced was PBMCs. The receptors stem from a man over 45 with multiple sclerosis.

The rearrangement links TRBV12-3 or TRBV12-4 to TRBJ2-7, with a possible D match to TRBD2 (6 bases). This CDR3 is built from 13 residues. Trimming left V 6 bases short and J 1 base short, with 10 bases between. For the CDR3, the DNA is TGTGCCAGCAGCCATAGCGGTTCCTACGAGCAGTACTTC. Amino acid sequence: CASSHSGSYEQYF.

This clonotype appeared many times. The chain carries TRBV7-2 and TRBJ2-6; D not certain. The CDR3 runs 16 residues. Germline CDR1 SGHTA, CDR2 FQGNSA. V lost 8 bases and J 0 bases, leaving 14 bases between the germline ends. DNA for the CDR3: TGTGCCAGCGGGCCAGGCCGTTTCTCTGGGGCCAACGTCCTGACTTTC. It is translated as CASGPGRFSGANVLTF.